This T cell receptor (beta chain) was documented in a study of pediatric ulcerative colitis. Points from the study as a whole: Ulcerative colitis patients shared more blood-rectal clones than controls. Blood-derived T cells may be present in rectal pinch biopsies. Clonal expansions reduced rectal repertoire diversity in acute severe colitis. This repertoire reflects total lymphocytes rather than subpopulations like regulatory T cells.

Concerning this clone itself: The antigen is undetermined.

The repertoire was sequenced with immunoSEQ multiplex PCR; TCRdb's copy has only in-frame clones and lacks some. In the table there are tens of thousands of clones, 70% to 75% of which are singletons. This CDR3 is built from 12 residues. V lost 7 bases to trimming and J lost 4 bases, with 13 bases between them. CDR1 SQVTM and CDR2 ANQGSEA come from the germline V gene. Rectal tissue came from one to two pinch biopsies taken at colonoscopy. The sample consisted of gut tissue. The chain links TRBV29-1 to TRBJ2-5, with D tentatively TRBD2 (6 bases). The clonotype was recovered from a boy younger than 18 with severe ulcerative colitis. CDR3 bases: TGCAGCGCCAGGCAGGGAGGAGAGACCCAGTACTTC. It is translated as CSARQGGETQYF.